Presented here are 21 T cell receptor beta chains from one specimen sequenced in a study of blood T cell repertoires in COVID-19. Data came from immunoSEQ multiplex PCR; TCRdb stores just in-frame clones and leaves some out. The table lists roughly 58,000 clones, more than 55% of them singletons. The sequencing input was PBMCs or T cells enriched from blood (not recorded which). The receptors originated from a woman aged 55 to 70 who had been exposed to COVID-19.

The chain uses TRBV2 and TRBJ2-2; D call uncertain. From germline, CDR1 is SNHLY and CDR2 FYNNEI. The CDR3 is made up of 15 amino acids. V was shortened by 1 base and J by 4 bases, with 10 bases between the two germline ends. The CDR3 is CASSEDGLFTGELFF. The CDR3 DNA reads as TGTGCCAGCAGTGAAGATGGCCTCTTCACCGGGGAGCTGTTTTTT.

V is TRBV7-2 and J is TRBJ1-2, with TRBD1 as a possible D gene (6 bases). V lost 4 bases, J lost 7 bases, and 16 bases lay in between. This CDR3 contains 14 residues. The V gene's germline CDR1 is SGHTA and CDR2 FQGNSA. CDR3 DNA sequence: TGTGCCAGCAGCTCCCCGACGGGAGGGGGTGGCTACACCTTC. It encodes CASSSPTGGGGYTF.

This chain joins TRBV6-9 and TRBJ1-6; D unresolved. Per germline, CDR1 MNHGY and CDR2 SVAAGI. V was shortened by 11 bases and J by 2 bases, with 16 bases between the two germline ends. CDR3 length: 15 amino acids. The CDR3 DNA reads TGTGCCGGCTGTGGTCTCCCCCCCTATAATTCACCCCTCCACTTT. It encodes CAGCGLPPYNSPLHF.

The J gene is TRBJ2-5, the V gene TRBV28, with 11 bases lining up with TRBD2. This CDR3 is 15 amino acids long. Germline V gene sequence: CDR1 MDHEN, CDR2 SYDVKM. Losses at the gene ends were 5 bases for V and 1 base for J; bases not matched to a gene: 3. The CDR3 nucleotides are TGTGCCAGCAGTACTAGCGGGGGACCCCAAGAGACCCAGTACTTC. Translating gives CASSTSGGPQETQYF.

The V and J genes are TRBV9 and TRBJ2-1, with 11 bases matching TRBD2. Trimming removed 2 bases from V and 5 bases from J; junction bases left unmatched: 6. The CDR3 length is 16 residues. Looked up from germline, CDR1 is SGDLS and CDR2 is YYNGEE. CDR3: CASSVGLAGGHNEQFF. CDR3 coding DNA: TGTGCCAGCAGCGTGGGGCTAGCGGGAGGTCACAATGAGCAGTTCTTC.

CDR3 protein: CASRPSSGILSYEQYF. Here the CDR3 DNA reads TGTGCCAGCAGACCGTCTAGCGGGATTCTCTCCTACGAGCAGTACTTC. The chain carries TRBV27 and TRBJ2-7, with 9 bases matching TRBD2. Germline CDR1 MNHEY, CDR2 SMNVEV (reference sequence). J lost 0 bases, V lost 6 bases, and 9 bases had no gene match. This CDR3 is built from 16 residues.

This clone was seen only a few times. V is TRBV24-1 and J is TRBJ2-7; 11 nucleotides align to TRBD1. The V gene's germline CDR1 is KGHDR and CDR2 SFDVKD. This CDR3 contains 14 residues. The J segment lost 3 bases and the V segment lost 6 bases, leaving 3 bases of the junction unmatched. The CDR3 here is CATSMDRGHYEQYF. In DNA form, the CDR3 reads TGTGCCACCAGTATGGACAGGGGGCACTACGAGCAGTACTTC.

A single count supports this clone. This chain links TRBV4-2 with TRBJ1-1; unclear D gene. The V end was cut by 0 bases, the J end by 1 base, with 6 bases between. Germline V gene sequence: CDR1 LGHNA, CDR2 YNFKEQ. The length of the CDR3 is 14 residues. This chain's CDR3 is CASSQDRGNTEAFF. CDR3 DNA sequence: TGTGCCAGCAGCCAAGATCGAGGGAACACTGAAGCTTTCTTT.

The chain joins TRBV6-5 to TRBJ1-6, with TRBD1 matching over 7 bases. J was trimmed by 5 bases and V by 6 bases; bases with no gene match: 7. The CDR3 runs to 15 residues. Looked up from germline, CDR1 is MNHEY and CDR2 is SVGAGI. This chain's CDR3 is CASRSQGSDNSPLHF. CDR3 nucleotides: TGTGCCAGCAGATCACAGGGGTCGGATAATTCACCCCTCCACTTT.

This clone was seen a handful of times. DNA of the CDR3: TGTGCCAGCAGCTTACGGGGGGCCTGGAACAATGAGCAGTTCTTC. This codes for CASSLRGAWNNEQFF. The chain uses TRBV11-2 and TRBJ2-1, with D perhaps TRBD2 (7 bases). The CDR3 sequence is 15 residues long. Germline values: CDR1 SGHAT, CDR2 FQNNGV. Trimming pared 2 bases from V and 5 bases from J, leaving 13 bases between.

This clone was picked up a small number of times. This chain links TRBV14 with TRBJ2-1; the D gene is possibly TRBD2 (6 bases). The CDR3 runs to 13 residues. Germline loops: CDR1 SGHDN, CDR2 FVKESK. Trimming took 1 base from V and 8 from J, leaving 9 bases between them. CDR3 region: CASSQVGSHEQFF. The CDR3 DNA reads as TGTGCCAGCAGCCAAGTCGGGAGCCATGAGCAGTTCTTC.

The V call is TRBV30, the J call TRBJ1-3, with 7 nucleotides matching TRBD1. Germline V lookup: CDR1 GTSNPN, CDR2 SVGIG (reference sequence). Germline trimming cut 7 bases from V and 0 bases from J; bases unmatched to any gene: 6. This CDR3 has 14 residues. CDR3 coding DNA: TGTGCCTCTAATGGGGACAGCTCTGGAAACACCATATATTTT. Its protein is CASNGDSSGNTIYF.

The DNA of the CDR3 is TGCAGTGCTATCGACTATGGCTACACCTTC. As protein: CSAIDYGYTF. The chain joins TRBV20-1 to TRBJ1-2, with D hard to call. This CDR3 is built from 10 residues. CDR1 DFQATT and CDR2 SNEGSKA come from the germline V gene (reference sequence). V was trimmed by 4 bases and J by 3 bases, leaving 3 bases between them.

The gene calls are TRBV24-1 and TRBJ2-7, with a possible D match to TRBD1 (6 bases). V lost 3 bases to trimming and J lost 2 bases, with 13 bases between them. CDR1 and CDR2 from the germline V gene are KGHDR and SFDVKD. The CDR3 is 15 amino acids. The DNA of the CDR3 is TGTGCCACCAGTGATCGGACAGACACTACCTACGAGCAGTACTTC. It codes for CATSDRTDTTYEQYF.

V and J are TRBV7-3 and TRBJ2-3; 9 bases map to TRBD2. V shed 5 bases and J 7 bases; nucleotides not matched to a gene: 19. Per the germline V gene, CDR1 is SGHTA and CDR2 is FQGTGA. The CDR3 runs 18 residues. The CDR3 is CASSRGPVGRGGEYTQYF. The CDR3 coding sequence is TGTGCCAGCAGCCGGGGGCCCGTAGGGCGGGGGGGCGAGTATACGCAGTATTTT. Together with reference TRBV7-3 and TRBJ2-3, the CDR3 gives the full variable domain: GAGVSQTPSNKVTEKGKYVELRCDPISGHTALYWYRQSLGQGPEFLIYFQGTGAADDSGLPNDRFFAVRPEGSVSTLKIQRTERGDSAVYLCASSRGPVGRGGEYTQYFGPGTRLTVL.

The CDR3 protein is CASSKLSGRAVNTGELFF. CDR3 coding DNA: TGTGCCAGCAGTAAACTAAGCGGGAGGGCCGTTAACACCGGGGAGCTGTTTTTT. The V call is TRBV27, the J call TRBJ2-2, with 10 bases that match TRBD2. The ends lost 5 bases at V and 2 bases at J; junction bases unmatched: 11. CDR3 size: 18 residues. Per germline, CDR1 MNHEY and CDR2 SMNVEV (reference sequence).

The V gene is TRBV19, the J gene TRBJ2-5, with D maybe TRBD1 (5 bases). The V and J ends lost 2 bases and 4 bases respectively, with 11 bases between them. Germline V lookup: CDR1 LNHDA, CDR2 SQIVND (reference sequence). This CDR3 has 14 amino acids. In DNA form, the CDR3 reads TGTGCCAGTAGTATAAAAGGGGATCGAGAGACCCAGTACTTC. Protein product: CASSIKGDRETQYF.

The chain uses TRBV5-4 and TRBJ2-7, with TRBD2 identical over 10 bases. CDR3 size: 15 residues. V trimming: 3 bases; J trimming: 7 bases; junction bases outside the gene matches: 10. From germline, CDR1 is SGHNT and CDR2 YYREEE (reference sequence). CDR3 DNA: TGTGCCAGCAGCTCTGGGGGCCTAGCGGGAGTTGAGCAGTACTTC. Amino acids: CASSSGGLAGVEQYF.

The rearrangement links TRBV7-9 to TRBJ2-1; 10 nucleotides line up with TRBD2. The ends lost 1 base at V and 6 bases at J; junction bases unmatched: 6. Germline assignment: CDR1 SEHNR and CDR2 FQNEAQ (reference sequence). The CDR3 is 16 residues long. As DNA, the CDR3 is TGTGCCAGCAGCTTAGTGGCTAGCGGGAGTGGCAATGAGCAGTTCTTC. This sequence encodes CASSLVASGSGNEQFF.

The chain employs TRBV4-1 and TRBJ2-1; D remains unclear. Trimming pared 0 bases from V and 10 bases from J, leaving 10 bases between. The CDR3 has 13 residues. Germline loops: CDR1 MGHRA, CDR2 YSYEKL. The CDR3 DNA follows: TGCGCCAGCAGCCAAGATAGTGCCCGGGAGCAGTTCTTC. Amino acid sequence: CASSQDSAREQFF.

This clone turned up a few times. The V call is TRBV29-1, the J call TRBJ1-3, with 11 bases lining up with TRBD1. J lost 12 bases, V lost 3 bases, and 4 bases had no gene match. This CDR3 is built from 12 residues. CDR1 is SQVTM, CDR2 ANQGSEA, per germline. CDR3: CSVDGQGAGIYF. CDR3 DNA: TGCAGCGTTGATGGACAGGGGGCTGGCATATATTTT.